The rows below give T cell receptor beta chains drawn from one sample of a study of blood T cells in healthy people across ages. In TCRdb, the 5' RACE reads were re-called with MiXCR into one record per CDR3 protein. Among some 1.7 million distinct CDR3 sequences listed, roughly 27% were seen once. Sequenced material: blood. These receptors were taken from a young woman in good health. The CDR3 runs from the conserved cysteine through the conserved F or W. D genes are given only for firm matches. Some rows mark clone size as missing; the rest say once, few, many or name a class of expanded clone.

V gene	J gene	clone size	D gene	CDR3 DNA	CDR3 protein
TRBV7-2	TRBJ2-3	.	.	TGTGCCAGCGTCTACGGGGGTAGCACAGATGCGCAGTATTTT	CASVYGGSTDAQYF
TRBV12-5	TRBJ2-1	.	.	TGTGCTAGTGGTTTGGGGCCGGGCGGTGGAAAGAATGAGCAGTTCTTC	CASGLGPGGGKNEQFF
TRBV10-3	TRBJ1-2	.	.	TGTGCCATCAGTGAGACAGGTTTGGATGGCTACACCTTC	CAISETGLDGYTF
TRBV20-1	TRBJ1-2	few	TRBD1	TGCAGCACATGGGGACAGGGCCACTATGGCTACACCTTC	CSTWGQGHYGYTF
TRBV12-5	TRBJ1-5	once	.	TGTGCTAGTGGTAAGGGGGACCGAGGTCCTCCAGGGCCCCAGCATTTT	CASGKGDRGPPGPQHF
TRBV29-1	TRBJ1-4	.	TRBD1	TGCAGCGGACAGGGAATCTCTAATGAAAAACTGTTTTTT	CSGQGISNEKLFF
TRBV21-1	TRBJ2-1	few	.	TGTGCCAGCAGCAAAGGGAGGAGCGGGGGGGCCGGTAATGAGCAGTTCTTC	CASSKGRSGGAGNEQFF
TRBV7-2	TRBJ2-5	few	.	TGTGCCAGCAGCTTAGAGTTTACCAGAGCAGCTAAAGACTCCAAAGAGACCCAGTACTTC	CASSLEFTRAAKDSKETQYF
TRBV4-3	TRBJ1-4	few	.	TGCGCCAGCAGCCAAGAAATGGGGGGAAAACTGTTTTTT	CASSQEMGGKLFF
TRBV7-2	TRBJ1-5	.	.	TGTGCCAGCAGCGTCTGGGTCAATCAGCCCCAGCATTTT	CASSVWVNQPQHF
TRBV9	TRBJ2-3	.	.	TGTGCCAGCAGCGCGAGGGCCAGAGATACGCAGTATTTT	CASSARARDTQYF
TRBV28	TRBJ2-7	.	.	TGTGCCAGCAGTTTACAGGTGGGCAGTGGCTCCTACGAGCAGTACTTC	CASSLQVGSGSYEQYF
TRBV5-1	TRBJ1-2	.	.	TGCGCCAGCGGACCGGGACACCTCTATGGCTACACCTTC	CASGPGHLYGYTF
TRBV3-1	TRBJ1-2	few	.	TGTGCCAGCAGCCCACGTATGCCGCGTTATGGCTACACCTTC	CASSPRMPRYGYTF
TRBV10-3	TRBJ2-7	many	.	TGTGCCATCAGCGCCGACCGATTTCCCTACGAGCAGTACTTC	CAISADRFPYEQYF
TRBV5-6	TRBJ1-5	.	.	TGTGCCAGCAGCTCCAGGGGCTCTCGGCAGCCCCAGCATTTT	CASSSRGSRQPQHF
TRBV12-3/TRBV12-4	TRBJ2-3	.	TRBD2	TGTGCCAGCAGTCCACCGAGACTAGCGGGAGGGCCGACAGATACGCAGTATTTT	CASSPPRLAGGPTDTQYF
TRBV20-1	TRBJ2-1	many	TRBD2	TGCAGTGCTAGGGGACTAGCGGGAGTGTTCTACAATGAGCAGTTCTTC	CSARGLAGVFYNEQFF
TRBV20-1	TRBJ2-7	few	.	TGCAGTGCTAAACCGGGACTCACCTCCTACGAGCAGTACTTC	CSAKPGLTSYEQYF
TRBV10-3	TRBJ2-1	many	.	TGTGCCACCGACTTGGGGGAAGGTTCGTCTGAGCAGTTCTTC	CATDLGEGSSEQFF
TRBV6-1	TRBJ1-4	.	TRBD1	TGTGCCAGCAGTCAGGGCCGACGAACAGGGGTAAATGAAAAACTGTTTTTT	CASSQGRRTGVNEKLFF
TRBV29-1	TRBJ1-2	many	.	TGCAGCGTTGAAGCAGGCCGGCTTGGAGGCTACACCTTC	CSVEAGRLGGYTF
TRBV2	TRBJ2-7	few	TRBD1	TGTGCCAGCAGTGAAGGCCGAGGGGGCAACCAATACGAGCAGTACTTC	CASSEGRGGNQYEQYF
TRBV3-1	TRBJ1-1	.	.	TGTGCCAGCGGGGAGGCTGTGAACACTGAAGCTTTCTTT	CASGEAVNTEAFF
TRBV12-3/TRBV12-4	TRBJ2-7	many	.	TGTGCCAGCATTCGGACGGGAAATCCCTACGAGCAGTACTTC	CASIRTGNPYEQYF
TRBV10-3	TRBJ2-7	few	.	TGTGCCATCAGGGAGGGGGGGATCTCCTACGAGCAGTACTTC	CAIREGGISYEQYF
TRBV11-2	TRBJ2-7	few	TRBD1	TGTGCCAGCAGCTTAGTGCGGACAGGGGAATTCTACTACGAGCAGTACTTC	CASSLVRTGEFYYEQYF
TRBV6-5	TRBJ2-6	few	.	TGTGCCAGCACCCCAAAACAGGGTTCTGGGGCCAACGTCCTGACTTTC	CASTPKQGSGANVLTF
TRBV7-9	TRBJ2-1	few	.	TGTGCCAGCAGCCAAGCCTGGGGGGCAGACACTGGGGGTGAGCAGTTCTTC	CASSQAWGADTGGEQFF
TRBV3-1	TRBJ2-1	.	.	TGTGTCAGCAGCCAAGATATCAGGTACAATGAGCAGTTCTTC	CVSSQDIRYNEQFF
TRBV24-1	TRBJ2-1	few	TRBD1	TGTGCCACCAGTGACCCGGGACAGGGTGACAATGAGCAGTTCTTC	CATSDPGQGDNEQFF
TRBV5-1	TRBJ2-5	many	.	TGCGCCAGCAGCTTGGACCAGGAGGAGACCCAGTACTTC	CASSLDQEETQYF
TRBV24-1	TRBJ2-2	few	TRBD2	TGTGCCACCAGTGATTTGCTGCAGGGAGGGGACACCGGGGAGCTGTTTTTT	CATSDLLQGGDTGELFF
TRBV5-1	TRBJ2-5	few	.	TGCGCCAGCAGCTTGAGGCAGGGAAGTTTGGAGACCCAGTACTTC	CASSLRQGSLETQYF
TRBV5-1	TRBJ2-1	few	.	TGCGCCAGCAGCCCGGAGGGCTACAATGAGCAGTTCTTC	CASSPEGYNEQFF
TRBV20-1	TRBJ2-5	many	TRBD2	TGCAGTGCTAGAGTACCAGCGGGAGAGCAAGAGACCCAGTACTTC	CSARVPAGEQETQYF
TRBV6-6	TRBJ2-7	.	TRBD1	TGTGCCAGCAGCCTCGGACAGGGAAGATTGCAGTACTTC	CASSLGQGRLQYF
TRBV7-2	TRBJ2-2	once	.	TGTGCCAGCAGCTTAAATTGGGGGAACACCGGGGAGCCGTTTTTT	CASSLNWGNTGEPFF
TRBV6-5	TRBJ2-3	.	.	TGTGCCAGCAGTTACTTCCCCAGGGTGGGGAGCACAGATACGCAGTATTTT	CASSYFPRVGSTDTQYF
TRBV20-1	TRBJ2-5	few	TRBD1	TGCAGTGCCTCCTGGCCGGGACAGGGCGCGCAAGAGACCCAGTACTTC	CSASWPGQGAQETQYF
TRBV28	TRBJ1-6	many	TRBD1	TGTGCCAGCAGTCTCCGGGACAGCTATTCACCCCTCCACTTT	CASSLRDSYSPLHF
TRBV18	TRBJ1-2	.	.	TGTGCCAGCTCACCTACCCTTGCTCGGGGCTACACCTTC	CASSPTLARGYTF
TRBV12-3/TRBV12-4	TRBJ2-2	few	.	TGTGCCTTCGGGGGGAACACCGGGGAGCTGTTTTTT	CAFGGNTGELFF
TRBV7-3	TRBJ2-1	.	.	TGTGCCAGCAACTCCCTATCCTCCAATGAGCAGTTCTTC	CASNSLSSNEQFF
TRBV28	TRBJ2-1	few	TRBD1	TGTGCCAGCAGCCCCCACAGGGGGAGCTCCTACAATGAGCAGTTCTTC	CASSPHRGSSYNEQFF
TRBV12-3/TRBV12-4	TRBJ2-7	.	.	TGTGCCAGCAGTTTATGGTCAGGCGGCATAGGATACGAGCAGTACTTC	CASSLWSGGIGYEQYF
TRBV6-4	TRBJ2-3	few	.	TGTGCCAGCAGTGCGGAAGTGAAAGATACGCAGTATTTT	CASSAEVKDTQYF
TRBV7-9	TRBJ1-1	.	.	TGTGCCAGCAGCATCGGATCTCTCACTGAAGCTTTCTTT	CASSIGSLTEAFF
TRBV9	TRBJ2-3	.	TRBD2	TGTGCCAGCAGCGTAGATTCGGGAGGTCGAGCTCGTCGCGATACGCAGTATTTT	CASSVDSGGRARRDTQYF
TRBV6-6	TRBJ2-3	few	TRBD2	TGTGCCAGCAGGACTAGCGGGGGGATGCAGTATTTT	CASRTSGGMQYF
TRBV13	TRBJ2-1	.	.	TGTGCCAGCAGCCAACTAAGCCCCAGGGATGAGCAGTTCTTC	CASSQLSPRDEQFF
TRBV20-1	TRBJ1-2	.	TRBD1	TGCAGTGCCACAGGGACAGGGGATTTTAACTATGGCTACACCTTC	CSATGTGDFNYGYTF
TRBV20-1	TRBJ2-5	.	TRBD2	TGCAGTGCTAGTTTATTGGTCGTATCGACTAGCGGGATGGAGACCCAGTACTTC	CSASLLVVSTSGMETQYF